Below are 27 T cell receptor beta chains sequenced from a single sample in a study of blood T cell repertoires in COVID-19. TCRdb's copy holds only in-frame clones and misses some; the assay was immunoSEQ multiplex PCR. The data contain about 160,000 clones, around 82% of them seen just once; the ten biggest clones take up 7%. Sample: peripheral blood. The receptors come from a woman aged 40 to 50 with COVID-19, enrolled during active disease.

The chain employs TRBV7-9 and TRBJ1-1, with D hard to call. V dropped 5 bases and J dropped 0 bases, with 10 bases sitting between them. Germline V gene sequence: CDR1 SEHNR, CDR2 FQNEAQ (reference sequence). This CDR3 has 14 residues. The DNA of the CDR3 is TGTGCCAGCAGCAAATCACTGGTGAACACTGAAGCTTTCTTT. This codes for CASSKSLVNTEAFF.

This sequence joins TRBV30 and TRBJ1-5; a possible D gene is TRBD1 (6 bases). In germline, CDR1 is GTSNPN, CDR2 SVGIG (reference sequence). The CDR3 length is 14 residues. Trimming removed 3 bases from V and 4 bases from J, with 13 bases in between. Written as DNA, the CDR3 is TGTGCCTGGAGACAGGGTTCAGCAAATCAGCCCCAGCATTTT. Translated: CAWRQGSANQPQHF.

This clone has only one observation. As DNA, the CDR3 is TGTGCCAGCAGTTTCACCAGGCTTGGCACTGAAGCTTTCTTT. It is translated as CASSFTRLGTEAFF. This chain connects TRBV6-6 to TRBJ1-1; D not resolved. The CDR3 length is 14 residues. Trimming took 4 bases from V and 4 from J, leaving 13 bases between them. Germline CDR1 is MNHNY and CDR2 is SVGAGI (reference sequence).

The chain carries TRBV5-1 and TRBJ2-2; D remains ambiguous. Per germline, CDR1 SGHRS and CDR2 YFSETQ. Trimming stripped 4 bases from V and 4 bases from J, with 8 bases between. The CDR3 covers 13 residues. The CDR3 DNA sequence: TGCGCCAGCAGCCCGGTTAGCACCGGGGAGCTGTTTTTT. Translated, it gives CASSPVSTGELFF. Supplemented by reference TRBV5-1 and TRBJ2-2, the full variable domain reads KAGVTQTPRYLIKTRGQQVTLSCSPISGHRSVSWYQQTPGQGLQFLFEYFSETQRNKGNFPGRFSGRQFSNSRSEMNVSTLELGDSALYLCASSPVSTGELFFGEGSRLTVL.

This sequence joins TRBV7-9 and TRBJ2-2, with 10 bases that match TRBD2. The CDR3 spans 16 residues. V lost 6 bases to trimming and J lost 2 bases; unmatched junction nucleotides: 6. Germline lookup yields CDR1 SEHNR and CDR2 FQNEAQ (reference sequence). The DNA for the CDR3 is TGTGCCAGCAGGAGCGGACTAGCGGCCAACACCGGGGAGCTGTTTTTT. Amino acid sequence: CASRSGLAANTGELFF.

The chain employs TRBV12-3 or TRBV12-4 and TRBJ2-5; possibly TRBD1 for D (6 bases). CDR3 length: 13 amino acids. Trimming pared 3 bases from V and 4 bases from J, leaving 9 bases between. The CDR3 DNA sequence: TGTGCCAGCAGTTTCGGCAGGGGAGAGACCCAGTACTTC. Residues: CASSFGRGETQYF.

The chain combines TRBV5-1 with TRBJ1-1; 10 nucleotides match TRBD1. V lost 4 bases, J lost 1 base, and 4 bases stayed unmatched. The CDR3 runs 15 residues. Germline loops: CDR1 SGHRS, CDR2 YFSETQ. CDR3 bases: TGCGCCAGCAGCCGAGGGACAGGGGCGAACACTGAAGCTTTCTTT. Amino acid sequence: CASSRGTGANTEAFF.

The chain combines TRBV6-1 with TRBJ2-7, with a weak D call TRBD2 (6 bases). V was trimmed by 0 bases and J by 1 base, leaving 13 bases between them. Germline V lookup: CDR1 MNHNS, CDR2 SASEGT. CDR3 length: 16 residues. The DNA for the CDR3 is TGTGCCAGCAGTGAAGCCGCGGAGGGTTTATCCTACGAGCAGTACTTC. This codes for CASSEAAEGLSYEQYF.

The rearrangement joins TRBV7-2 to TRBJ1-5, with 8 bases fitting TRBD1. CDR1 is SGHTA, CDR2 FQGNSA, per germline. J gave up 11 bases and V 5 bases, and 8 bases lay outside the gene matches. This CDR3 has 13 residues. DNA for the CDR3: TGTGCCAGCAGCCCCGGACAGGGACCAGCCCAGCATTTT. Protein sequence: CASSPGQGPAQHF.

The rearrangement uses TRBV10-2 and TRBJ1-2, with D perhaps matching TRBD1 (6 bases). CDR3 length: 17 amino acids. Germline CDR1 is WSHSY and CDR2 is SAAADI. Trimming cost V 2 bases and J 7 bases, with 23 bases left between them. The CDR3 is CASSESGGAGARGGYTF. The DNA for the CDR3 is TGCGCCAGCAGTGAGAGTGGAGGTGCAGGGGCGCGTGGTGGCTACACCTTC.

This chain connects TRBV28 to TRBJ1-6, with 10 bases matching TRBD1. The CDR3 is made up of 16 amino acids. CDR1 is MDHEN and CDR2 is SYDVKM in the germline V gene. Trimming took 2 bases from V and 4 from J; bases not matched to a gene: 2. In DNA, the CDR3 is TGTGCCAGCAGTTTACCGGGACAGGGGTATAATTCACCCCTCCACTTT. Translation: CASSLPGQGYNSPLHF.

This chain links TRBV6-1 with TRBJ2-1, with 7 bases fitting TRBD2. Trimming at V came to 8 bases and at J to 14 bases, leaving 21 bases not matched to a gene. CDR1 is MNHNS, CDR2 SASEGT, per germline. This CDR3 region has 15 residues. The DNA for the CDR3 is TGTGCCAGCCGAGAGAGCGGGACGCAAAAGGTGGTAGAGTTCTTC. Translated, it gives CASRESGTQKVVEFF.

J is TRBJ1-6 and V is TRBV19; 8 nucleotides agree with TRBD1. The junction had 4 bases not matched to a gene; V was cut back by 7 bases and J by 5 bases. Germline CDR1 LNHDA, CDR2 SQIVND (reference sequence). CDR3 size: 14 residues. The chain's CDR3 is CASTHRGDNSPLHF. As DNA, the CDR3 is TGTGCCAGTACTCACAGGGGGGATAATTCACCCCTCCACTTT.

The chain has TRBV30 and TRBJ1-2, with D maybe TRBD1 (6 bases). This CDR3 is built from 13 residues. Trimming stripped 2 bases from V and 10 bases from J, with 17 bases between. The V gene's germline CDR1 is GTSNPN and CDR2 SVGIG (reference sequence). CDR3: CAWSRQGLNFYTF. The CDR3 nucleotides read TGTGCCTGGAGTAGGCAGGGGCTTAACTTCTACACCTTC.

Turning to this clone: One junction end does not reproduce the germline sequence, and a read error may be involved. Other DNA sequences of this sample code for an identical CDR3. The chain joins TRBV7-2 to TRBJ1-2, with 7 bases matching TRBD1. The CDR3 length is 15 residues. Germline lookup yields CDR1 SGHTA and CDR2 FQGNSA. CDR3 protein: CASSPTTGWLTGYTF. CDR3 nucleotide sequence: TGTGCCAGCAGCCCGACGACAGGGTGGCTGACTGGCTACACTTTC.

This chain links TRBV28 with TRBJ2-7; 7 nucleotides line up with TRBD2. V gave up 3 bases and J gave up 5 bases; unmatched junction bases: 1. The germline CDR1 and CDR2 sequences are MDHEN and SYDVKM. The CDR3 has 12 residues. The CDR3: CASSLGTNEQYF. CDR3 coding DNA: TGTGCCAGCAGTTTGGGGACTAACGAGCAGTACTTC.

The chain has TRBV29-1 and TRBJ1-2; D remains ambiguous. There are 13 residues in the CDR3. V lost 0 bases, J lost 4 bases, and 9 bases lay in between. Looked up from germline, CDR1 is SQVTM and CDR2 is ANQGSEA. The CDR3 nucleotides are TGCAGCGTTGAAGAGGCGACAACCTATGGCTACACCTTC. It codes for CSVEEATTYGYTF.

V usage is TRBV7-6 and J usage is TRBJ1-3, with TRBD1 matching 7 bases. Germline V gene lookup returns CDR1 SGHVS and CDR2 FNYEAQ. V dropped 3 bases and J dropped 0; count of bases not matched to a gene: 11. The length of the CDR3 is 18 residues. The CDR3: CASSLTGTDYISGNTIYF. The CDR3 DNA sequence: TGTGCCAGCAGCTTGACCGGGACAGACTACATCTCTGGAAACACCATATATTTT.

V is TRBV5-4 and J is TRBJ2-3; maybe TRBD2 (5 bases). Germline-derived CDR1 and CDR2 are SGHNT and YYREEE (reference sequence). The V end was cut by 0 bases, the J end by 7 bases, with 9 bases between. This CDR3 has 13 residues. CDR3 DNA: TGTGCCAGCAGCTTGGTGGACTCTAATACGCAGTATTTT. Amino acid sequence: CASSLVDSNTQYF.

The chain carries TRBV4-2 and TRBJ1-4; the D is unclear. V was cut by 6 bases and J by 8 bases, with 16 bases left in between. Germline loops: CDR1 LGHNA, CDR2 YNFKEQ. The CDR3 is 14 amino acids. The CDR3: CASRPPGGGEKLFF. As DNA, the CDR3 is TGTGCCAGCAGACCTCCGGGAGGCGGAGAAAAACTGTTTTTT.

V gene TRBV6-5 combines with J gene TRBJ2-1; unclear D gene. The V end lost 7 bases, the J end lost 2 bases, and 12 bases lay between the germline ends. Per the germline V gene, CDR1 is MNHEY and CDR2 is SVGAGI. The CDR3 totals 14 residues. CDR3 DNA: TGTGCCAGCAACCGAGATTTACCCTACAATGAGCAGTTCTTC. It is translated as CASNRDLPYNEQFF.

This chain's CDR3 is CASSLDPARGTGELFF. CDR3 DNA: TGTGCCAGCAGCTTGGATCCGGCCAGGGGGACCGGGGAGCTGTTTTTT. The chain has TRBV5-4 and TRBJ2-2; 7 nucleotides align to TRBD1. This CDR3 contains 16 residues. Unmatched junction bases numbered 7, after V lost 0 bases and J lost 5 bases. Germline CDR1 and CDR2: SGHNT and YYREEE (reference sequence). Based on the CDR3 plus reference TRBV5-4 and TRBJ2-2, the full variable domain is ETGVTQSPTHLIKTRGQQVTLRCSSQSGHNTVSWYQQALGQGPQFIFQYYREEENGRGNFPPRFSGLQFPNYSSELNVNALELDDSALYLCASSLDPARGTGELFFGEGSRLTVL.

The chain combines TRBV25-1 with TRBJ2-1, with unresolved D. Trimming left V 4 bases short and J 6 bases short, with 10 bases between. CDR3 length: 13 residues. CDR1 and CDR2 (germline): MGHDK, SYGVNS. DNA for the CDR3: TGTGCCAGCAGTGTGGTACAGACCAATGAGCAGTTCTTC. Residues: CASSVVQTNEQFF. The whole variable domain, remainder taken from reference TRBV25-1 and TRBJ2-1, is EADIYQTPRYLVIGTGKKITLECSQTMGHDKMYWYQQDPGMELHLIHYSYGVNSTEKGDLSSESTVSRIRTEHFPLTLESARPSHTSQYLCASSVVQTNEQFFGPGTRLTVL.

The chain links TRBV16 to TRBJ1-5; TRBD1 agrees at 7 bases. CDR1 KGHSY and CDR2 FQNENV come from the germline V gene. V gave up 5 bases and J gave up 4 bases; unmatched junction bases: 2. This CDR3 is 13 amino acids long. CDR3 DNA sequence: TGTGCCAGCAGCGTACAGGGGAATCAGCCCCAGCATTTT. It is translated as CASSVQGNQPQHF.

V gene TRBV4-2 combines with J gene TRBJ1-4; the match to TRBD1 covers 7 bases. V dropped 1 base and J dropped 7; count of bases not matched to a gene: 3. CDR1 LGHNA and CDR2 YNFKEQ come from the germline V gene. CDR3 size: 14 residues. In DNA, the CDR3 is TGTGCCAGCAGCCAAGGGACAGGTTCTGAAAAACTGTTTTTT. Amino acids: CASSQGTGSEKLFF.

The gene calls are TRBV28 and TRBJ2-7, with 8 bases matching TRBD2. The CDR3 has 13 residues. Germline values: CDR1 MDHEN, CDR2 SYDVKM. V shed 8 bases and J 0 bases; nucleotides not matched to a gene: 3. CDR3: CASGLAPSYEQYF. The CDR3 nucleotides are TGTGCCAGCGGACTAGCTCCCTCCTACGAGCAGTACTTC.

The J gene is TRBJ2-5, the V gene TRBV6-1; 7 positions agree with TRBD2. V lost 0 bases and J lost 5; bases outside the gene matches: 9. The CDR3 contains 16 residues. CDR1 and CDR2 from the germline V gene are MNHNS and SASEGT. For the CDR3, the DNA is TGTGCCAGCAGTGAAGCCCTCGGGAGGCCGAAGGAGACCCAGTACTTC. Residues: CASSEALGRPKETQYF.